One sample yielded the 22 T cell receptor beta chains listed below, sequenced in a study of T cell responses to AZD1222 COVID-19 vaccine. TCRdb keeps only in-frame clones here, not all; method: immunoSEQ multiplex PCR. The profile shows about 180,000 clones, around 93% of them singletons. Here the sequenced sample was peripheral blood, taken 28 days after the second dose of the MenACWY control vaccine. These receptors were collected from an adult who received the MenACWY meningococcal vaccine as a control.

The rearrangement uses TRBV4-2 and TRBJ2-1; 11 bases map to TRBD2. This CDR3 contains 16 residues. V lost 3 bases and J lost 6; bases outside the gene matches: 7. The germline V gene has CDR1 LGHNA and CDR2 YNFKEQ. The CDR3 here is CASSQGGTSGINEQFF. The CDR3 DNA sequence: TGTGCCAGCAGCCAGGGAGGGACTAGCGGAATCAATGAGCAGTTCTTC.

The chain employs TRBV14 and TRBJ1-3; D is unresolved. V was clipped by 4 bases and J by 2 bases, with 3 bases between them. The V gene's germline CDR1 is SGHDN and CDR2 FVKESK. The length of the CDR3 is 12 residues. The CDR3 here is CASSPPGNTIYF. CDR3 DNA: TGTGCCAGCAGCCCTCCTGGAAACACCATATATTTT.

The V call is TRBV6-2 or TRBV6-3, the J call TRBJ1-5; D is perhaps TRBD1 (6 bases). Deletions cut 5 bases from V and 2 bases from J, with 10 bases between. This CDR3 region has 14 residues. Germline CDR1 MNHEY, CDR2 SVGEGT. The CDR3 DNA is TGTGCCAGCAGTCCAGGGGCCCGCAATCAGCCCCAGCATTTT. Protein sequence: CASSPGARNQPQHF.

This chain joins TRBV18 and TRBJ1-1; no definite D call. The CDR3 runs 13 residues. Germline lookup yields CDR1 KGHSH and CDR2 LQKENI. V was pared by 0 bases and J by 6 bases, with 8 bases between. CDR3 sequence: CASSPPIRPEAFF. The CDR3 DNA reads TGTGCCAGCTCACCACCGATTCGGCCTGAAGCTTTCTTT.

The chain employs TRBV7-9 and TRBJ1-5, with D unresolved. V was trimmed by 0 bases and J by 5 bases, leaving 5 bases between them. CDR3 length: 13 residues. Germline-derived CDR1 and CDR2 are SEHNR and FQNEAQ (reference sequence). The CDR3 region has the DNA TGTGCCAGCAGCTTAGCCTTAGATCAGCCCCAGCATTTT. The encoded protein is CASSLALDQPQHF.

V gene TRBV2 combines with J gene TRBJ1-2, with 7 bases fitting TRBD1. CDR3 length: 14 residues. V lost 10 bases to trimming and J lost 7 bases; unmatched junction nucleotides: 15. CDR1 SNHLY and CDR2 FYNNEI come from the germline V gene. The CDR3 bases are TGTGCCACCGACACCTACACAGGGGCTGCTGGCTACACCTTC. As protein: CATDTYTGAAGYTF.

The CDR3 here is CSASSGAGAKANQPQHF. CDR3 coding DNA: TGCAGTGCTAGTTCCGGTGCGGGCGCCAAGGCCAATCAGCCCCAGCATTTT. The chain is built from TRBV20-1 and TRBJ1-5, with unresolved D. V lost 3 bases to trimming and J lost 3 bases, with 21 bases between them. The CDR3 extends over 17 amino acids. From germline, CDR1 is DFQATT and CDR2 SNEGSKA (reference sequence).

CDR3 loop: CASSLASSRAEAFF. The CDR3 DNA is TGTGCCAGCAGCTTGGCCTCCAGCCGGGCTGAAGCTTTCTTT. The chain joins TRBV5-6 to TRBJ1-1, with D unclear. Germline CDR1 is SGHDT and CDR2 is YYEEEE. The V gene lost 0 bases and the J gene lost 6 bases, with 12 bases spanning the gap. The CDR3 has 14 residues.

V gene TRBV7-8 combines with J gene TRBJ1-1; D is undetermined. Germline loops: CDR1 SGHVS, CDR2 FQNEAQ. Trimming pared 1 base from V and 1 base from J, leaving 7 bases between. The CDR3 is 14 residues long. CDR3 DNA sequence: TGTGCCAGCAGCTTAGGTAGGAGGAACACTGAAGCTTTCTTT. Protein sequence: CASSLGRRNTEAFF.

CDR3 DNA: TGTGCCAGCAGTTTATCTACCTCGACAGGGGAGACCCAGTACTTC. It specifies CASSLSTSTGETQYF. The V and J genes are TRBV27 and TRBJ2-5, with TRBD1 identical over 7 bases. V gave up 0 bases and J gave up 5 bases; unmatched junction bases: 6. Germline assignment: CDR1 MNHEY and CDR2 SMNVEV (reference sequence). CDR3 length equals 15 residues.

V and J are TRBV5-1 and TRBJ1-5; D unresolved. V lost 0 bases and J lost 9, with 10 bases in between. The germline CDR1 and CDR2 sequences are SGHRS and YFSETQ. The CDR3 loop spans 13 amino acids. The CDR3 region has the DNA TGCGCCAGCAGCTTGGACCCAGGATCGCCCCAGCATTTT. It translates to CASSLDPGSPQHF.

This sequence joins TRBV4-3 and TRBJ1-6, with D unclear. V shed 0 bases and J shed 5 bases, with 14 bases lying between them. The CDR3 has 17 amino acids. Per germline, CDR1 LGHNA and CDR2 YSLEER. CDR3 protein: CASSQDLKGRNNSPLHF. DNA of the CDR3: TGCGCCAGCAGCCAAGATCTTAAAGGGAGGAATAATTCACCCCTCCACTTT.

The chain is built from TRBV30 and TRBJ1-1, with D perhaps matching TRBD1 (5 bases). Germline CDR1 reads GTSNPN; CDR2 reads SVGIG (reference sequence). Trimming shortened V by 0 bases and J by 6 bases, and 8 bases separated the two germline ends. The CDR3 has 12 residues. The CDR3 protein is CAWSVLGPEAFF. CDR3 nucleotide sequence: TGTGCCTGGAGTGTACTGGGACCTGAAGCTTTCTTT.

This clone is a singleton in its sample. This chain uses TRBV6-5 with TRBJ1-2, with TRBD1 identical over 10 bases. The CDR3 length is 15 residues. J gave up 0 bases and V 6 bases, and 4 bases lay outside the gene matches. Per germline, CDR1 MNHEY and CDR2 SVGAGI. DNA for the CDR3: TGTGCCAGCAGGGGGACAGGGGAAGCTAACTATGGCTACACCTTC. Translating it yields CASRGTGEANYGYTF.

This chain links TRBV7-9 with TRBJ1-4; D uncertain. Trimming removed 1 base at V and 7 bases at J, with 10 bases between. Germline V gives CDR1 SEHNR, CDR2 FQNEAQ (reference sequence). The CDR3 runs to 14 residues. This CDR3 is CASSLETSGEKLFF. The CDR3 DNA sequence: TGTGCCAGCAGCTTAGAGACCAGCGGTGAAAAACTGTTTTTT.

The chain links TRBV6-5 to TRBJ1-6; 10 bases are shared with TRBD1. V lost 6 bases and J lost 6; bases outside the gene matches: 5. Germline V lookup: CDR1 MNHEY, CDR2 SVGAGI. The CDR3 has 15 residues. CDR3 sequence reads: CASSRQGAGNSPLHF. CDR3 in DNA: TGTGCCAGCAGCAGACAGGGGGCAGGTAATTCACCCCTCCACTTT.

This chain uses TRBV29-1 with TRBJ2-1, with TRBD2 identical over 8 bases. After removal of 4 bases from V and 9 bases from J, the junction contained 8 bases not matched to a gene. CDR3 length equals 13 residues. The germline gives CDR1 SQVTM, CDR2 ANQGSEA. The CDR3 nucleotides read TGCAGCGTTGCTGGCGGGGGGCGGGGTGAGCAGTTCTTC. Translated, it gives CSVAGGGRGEQFF.

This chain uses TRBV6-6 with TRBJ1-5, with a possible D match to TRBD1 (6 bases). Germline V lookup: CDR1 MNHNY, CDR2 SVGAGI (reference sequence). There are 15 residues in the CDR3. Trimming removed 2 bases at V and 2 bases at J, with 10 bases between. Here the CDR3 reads CASSYGGVGNQPQHF. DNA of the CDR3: TGTGCCAGCAGTTACGGGGGCGTAGGCAATCAGCCCCAGCATTTT.

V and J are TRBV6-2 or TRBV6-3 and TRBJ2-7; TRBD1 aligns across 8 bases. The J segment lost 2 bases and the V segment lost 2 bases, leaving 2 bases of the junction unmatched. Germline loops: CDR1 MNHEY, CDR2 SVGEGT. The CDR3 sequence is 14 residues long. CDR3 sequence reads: CASSYKTGAYEQYF. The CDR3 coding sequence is TGTGCCAGCAGTTACAAGACAGGGGCCTACGAGCAGTACTTC.

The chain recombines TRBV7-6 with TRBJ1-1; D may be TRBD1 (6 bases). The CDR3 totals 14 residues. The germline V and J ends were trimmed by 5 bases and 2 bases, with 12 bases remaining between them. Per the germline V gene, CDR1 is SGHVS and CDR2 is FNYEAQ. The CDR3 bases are TGTGCCAGCAGCATCACAGGGTACAACACTGAAGCTTTCTTT. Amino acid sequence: CASSITGYNTEAFF.

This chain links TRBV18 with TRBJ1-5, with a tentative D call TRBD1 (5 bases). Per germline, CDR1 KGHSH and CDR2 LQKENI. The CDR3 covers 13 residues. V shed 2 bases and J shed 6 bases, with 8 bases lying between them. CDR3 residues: CASSPSDTQPQHF. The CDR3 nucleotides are TGTGCCAGCTCACCATCGGACACTCAGCCCCAGCATTTT.

The DNA of the CDR3 is TGTGCCAGCAGCCCGCGGACAGGGGCCTTTCCCTATGGCTACACCTTC. Translation gives CASSPRTGAFPYGYTF. The chain has TRBV7-8 and TRBJ1-2; TRBD1 aligns across 9 bases. Germline CDR1 reads SGHVS; CDR2 reads FQNEAQ. The CDR3 is made up of 16 amino acids. V lost 5 bases and J lost 4; bases outside the gene matches: 11.